This T cell receptor (beta chain) comes out of a study of CD4+ T cells in melanoma. The study's findings and limits: Diverse differentiation states were reported for melanoma neoantigen-specific CD4+ T cells. A reported correlation linked neoantigen-specific CD4+ T cells to CD8+, macrophage and B cell function.

TCRdb's table, derived via immunoSEQ multiplex PCR, lists solely in-frame clones and lacks some. The sample lists thousands of clones, around 68% occurring once. A word on this clone: Its antigen is as yet unknown.

The CDR3 length is 13 residues. Trimming shortened V by 1 base and J by 4 bases, and 7 bases separated the two germline ends. Germline V gene data show CDR1 as SGHDN and CDR2 as FVKESK. This clonotype was obtained from a human donor with melanoma. The rearrangement joins TRBV14 to TRBJ1-2; D not resolved. Material for sequencing was cells from a culture (not recorded whether cultured in vitro). The CDR3 coding sequence is TGTGCCAGCAGCCAAGGCACGGTCTATGGCTACACCTTC. Translating it yields CASSQGTVYGYTF.